This TCR beta chain was identified in a study of cytotoxic CD8 clonotypes in ibrutinib-treated CLL. Whole-study findings and limits: Public clonotypes were uncommon and contracted or stayed stable on treatment.

V gave up 2 bases and J gave up 3 bases, with 17 bases separating them. The germline V gene has CDR1 KGHSH and CDR2 LQKENI. The CDR3 is made up of 16 amino acids. This clone was counted many times. Its antigen remains unidentified. The repertoire was sequenced with immunoSEQ multiplex PCR; TCRdb's copy has only in-frame clones and lacks some. The table lists about 50,000 clones, around 52% of them singletons. The chain has TRBV18 and TRBJ2-7; perhaps TRBD2 as D (5 bases). This receptor was taken from a human donor with chronic lymphocytic leukemia. The material was PBMCs, obtained after 24 months of ibrutinib treatment. The CDR3 region is CASSPWSGRTLYEQYF. In nucleotides, the CDR3 is TGTGCCAGCTCACCATGGAGCGGACGGACCCTCTACGAGCAGTACTTC.